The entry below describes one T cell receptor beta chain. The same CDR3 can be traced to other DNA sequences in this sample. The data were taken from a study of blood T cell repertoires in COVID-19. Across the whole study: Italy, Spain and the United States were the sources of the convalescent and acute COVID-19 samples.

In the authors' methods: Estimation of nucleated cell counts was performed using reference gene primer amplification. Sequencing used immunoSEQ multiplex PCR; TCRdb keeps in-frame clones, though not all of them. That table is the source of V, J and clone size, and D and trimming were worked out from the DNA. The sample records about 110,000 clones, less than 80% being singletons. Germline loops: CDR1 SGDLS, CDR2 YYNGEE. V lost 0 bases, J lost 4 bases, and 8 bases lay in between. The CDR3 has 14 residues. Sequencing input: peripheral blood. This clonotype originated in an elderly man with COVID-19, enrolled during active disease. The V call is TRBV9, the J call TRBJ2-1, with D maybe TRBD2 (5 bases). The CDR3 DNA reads TGTGCCAGCAGCGTAGACGGCGGGTACAATGAGCAGTTCTTC. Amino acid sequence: CASSVDGGYNEQFF.